Sequencing of this T cell receptor beta chain was carried out in a study of blood T cells in healthy people across ages. Study context: About one barcoded beta molecule per two T cells was the capture yield of template switching.

Alongside a J-beta primer mix, a sample-barcoded 5' primer served in a second PCR lasting about 6 to 11 cycles. TCRdb re-derived calls from the 5' RACE reads in MiXCR, one entry per CDR3 protein. Found here are roughly 500,000 distinct CDR3 sequences, roughly 29% of them singletons; the top ten hold about 18%. This clonotype was observed a few times. Germline loops: CDR1 LGHDT, CDR2 YNNKEL (reference sequence). V trimming: 8 bases; J trimming: 6 bases; junction bases outside the gene matches: 11. The CDR3 is made up of 14 amino acids. The sample taken for sequencing was blood. The chain links TRBV3-1 to TRBJ2-7; 9 bases fit TRBD1. The source of this sequence is a woman between 70 and 85 years old in good health. The CDR3 DNA is TGTGCCAGCGCCTTGAACAGGGGGCCGAGCGAGCAGTACTTC. Encoded protein: CASALNRGPSEQYF.